The 9 T cell receptor beta chains given below trace back to one sample, sequenced in a study of shared clonotypes between healthy human individuals. The assay was immunoSEQ multiplex PCR, and TCRdb's table has in-frame clones only and misses some. The sample lists roughly 1,800,000 clones; about 95% were seen once. Naive CD8 populations comprised CD45RO-negative cells positively selected for CCR7, excluding terminally differentiated effector memory CD45RA+ cells. Sequencing was performed on naive CD8+ T cells sorted from blood. These receptors came from a man aged 18 to 35 in good health.

CDR3 sequence reads: CASSWSGTVNTEAFF. CDR3 DNA: TGTGCCAGCAGTTGGTCCGGGACGGTGAACACTGAAGCTTTCTTT. This sequence joins TRBV6-6 and TRBJ1-1; a weak D match, TRBD1 (5 bases). The CDR3 loop spans 15 amino acids. The germline V gene has CDR1 MNHNY and CDR2 SVGAGI (reference sequence). Trimming took 4 bases from V and 0 from J, leaving 12 bases between them.

This clone was detected only once. The chain links TRBV5-1 to TRBJ1-6; no clear D. The CDR3 is made up of 17 amino acids. CDR1 SGHRS and CDR2 YFSETQ come from the germline V gene. The V end was cut by 4 bases, the J end by 6 bases, with 20 bases between. The CDR3: CASSLGMLDALNSPLHF. The CDR3 bases are TGCGCCAGCAGCCTGGGCATGTTGGACGCACTTAATTCACCCCTCCACTTT.

This clone has a single count. The chain links TRBV4-2 to TRBJ2-1, with D possibly being TRBD1 or TRBD2 (6 bases each). V lost 2 bases and J lost 4, with 12 bases in between. This CDR3 comprises 15 residues. CDR1 and CDR2 (germline): LGHNA, YNFKEQ. CDR3 residues: CASSQKTGAYNEQFF. The CDR3 DNA follows: TGTGCCAGCAGCCAAAAAACGGGGGCTTACAATGAGCAGTTCTTC.

The rearrangement links TRBV2 to TRBJ2-3; D gene unclear. Trimming left V 1 base short and J 2 bases short, with 13 bases between. This CDR3 region has 16 residues. Looked up from germline, CDR1 is SNHLY and CDR2 is FYNNEI. CDR3 sequence (DNA): TGTGCCAGCAGTGAAGTTGTTAACCCTTCCACAGATACGCAGTATTTT. Encoded protein: CASSEVVNPSTDTQYF.

This clone appeared once. The J gene is TRBJ2-2, the V gene TRBV28; D is uncertain. Germline values: CDR1 MDHEN, CDR2 SYDVKM. V shed 5 bases and J shed 11 bases, with 9 bases lying between them. This CDR3 contains 11 residues. The CDR3 spells CASSPNTELFF. DNA for the CDR3: TGTGCCAGCAGTCCCAACACCGAGCTGTTTTTT.

V and J are TRBV5-4 and TRBJ1-2, with TRBD1 matching over 7 bases. V gave up 2 bases and J gave up 0 bases; unmatched junction bases: 4. Germline CDR1 SGHNT, CDR2 YYREEE (reference sequence). The CDR3 has 15 amino acids. This CDR3 reads CASSFQGGANYGYTF. DNA for the CDR3: TGTGCCAGCAGCTTCCAGGGGGGCGCTAACTATGGCTACACCTTC.

V is TRBV6-1 and J is TRBJ2-2; 11 bases are a match to TRBD2. The CDR3 totals 19 residues. Unmatched junction bases numbered 15, after V lost 2 bases and J lost 7 bases. CDR1 MNHNS and CDR2 SASEGT come from the germline V gene. The CDR3 sequence is CASSERGSGRAGKVGELFF. CDR3 DNA: TGTGCCAGCAGTGAAAGGGGTAGCGGGAGGGCCGGAAAAGTCGGGGAGCTGTTTTTT.

The chain links TRBV30 to TRBJ1-1; D not certain. Germline values: CDR1 GTSNPN, CDR2 SVGIG (reference sequence). The CDR3 runs to 11 residues. The V gene lost 6 bases and the J gene lost 4 bases, with 9 bases spanning the gap. This CDR3 is CACSQGTEAFF. The DNA for the CDR3 is TGTGCCTGCTCCCAAGGCACTGAAGCTTTCTTT. Supplemented by reference TRBV30 and TRBJ1-1, the full variable domain reads SQTIHQWPATLVQPVGSPLSLECTVEGTSNPNLYWYRQAAGRGLQLLFYSVGIGQISSEVPQNLSASRPQDRQFILSSKKLLLSDSGFYLCACSQGTEAFFGQGTRLTVV.

This chain joins TRBV27 and TRBJ2-2, with TRBD2 as a possible D gene (6 bases). The V gene lost 8 bases and the J gene lost 0 bases, with 10 bases spanning the gap. Germline CDR1 MNHEY, CDR2 SMNVEV (reference sequence). The CDR3 is 14 amino acids. DNA of the CDR3: TGTGCCAGCGCCGCGGGGACGAACACCGGGGAGCTGTTTTTT. This encodes CASAAGTNTGELFF.